This TCR beta chain was identified in a study of blood T cell repertoires in COVID-19. About the research overall: Sites in the United States, Italy and Spain provided acute and convalescent COVID-19 samples. PBMCs, B-cell-depleted T cells, or T cells provided the cDNA or gDNA that made up the material.

Original processing methods: Estimation of nucleated cell counts relied on the amplification of reference gene primers. The assay was immunoSEQ multiplex PCR, and TCRdb's table has in-frame clones only and misses some. Clone size and V and J calls were adopted from that table, with D and trimming inferred from the DNA. In the table there are roughly 100,000 clones, 84% of which are singletons. The table lists this clone with a count of one. Trimming removed 4 bases from V and 8 bases from J, with 12 bases in between. This CDR3 comprises 14 residues. The germline gives CDR1 LNHDA, CDR2 SQIVND (reference sequence).

The receptor was isolated from a human donor in a cohort sampled during active COVID-19. J is TRBJ1-6 and V is TRBV19; possible D gene TRBD1, 6 bases. The sequenced sample was peripheral blood. The CDR3, as DNA: TGTGCCAGTAGTAACAGACAGGACTATTCACCCCTCCACTTT. Amino acids: CASSNRQDYSPLHF.